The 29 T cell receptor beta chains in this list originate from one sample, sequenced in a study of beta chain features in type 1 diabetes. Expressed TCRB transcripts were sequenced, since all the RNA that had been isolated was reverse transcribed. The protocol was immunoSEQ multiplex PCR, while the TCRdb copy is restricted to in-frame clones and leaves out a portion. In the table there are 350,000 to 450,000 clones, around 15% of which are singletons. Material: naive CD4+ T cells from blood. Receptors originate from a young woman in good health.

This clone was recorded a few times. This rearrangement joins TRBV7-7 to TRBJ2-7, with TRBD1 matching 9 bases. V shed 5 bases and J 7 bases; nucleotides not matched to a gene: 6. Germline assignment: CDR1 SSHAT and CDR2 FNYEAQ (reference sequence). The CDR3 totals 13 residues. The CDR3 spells CASSGTGSGEQYF. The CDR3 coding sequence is TGTGCCAGCAGCGGGACAGGGTCGGGGGAGCAGTACTTC.

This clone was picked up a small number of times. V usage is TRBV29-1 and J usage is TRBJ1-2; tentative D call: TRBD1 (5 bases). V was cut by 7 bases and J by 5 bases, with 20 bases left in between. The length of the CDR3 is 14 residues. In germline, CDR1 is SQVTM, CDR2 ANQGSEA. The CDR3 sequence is CSAVPRAYYYGYTF. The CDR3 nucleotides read TGCAGCGCCGTGCCCAGGGCCTATTATTATGGCTACACCTTC.

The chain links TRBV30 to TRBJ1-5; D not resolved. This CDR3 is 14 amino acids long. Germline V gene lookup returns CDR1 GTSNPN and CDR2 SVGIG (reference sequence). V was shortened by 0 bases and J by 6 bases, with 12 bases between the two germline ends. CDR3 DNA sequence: TGTGCCTGGAGTGTAAACTCAGGTAGTCAGCCCCAGCATTTT. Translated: CAWSVNSGSQPQHF.

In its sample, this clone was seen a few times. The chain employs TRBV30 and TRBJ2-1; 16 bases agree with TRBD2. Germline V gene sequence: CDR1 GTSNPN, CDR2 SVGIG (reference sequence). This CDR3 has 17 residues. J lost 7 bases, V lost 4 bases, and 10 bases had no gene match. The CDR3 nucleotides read TGTGCCTGGATCTGGGGGACTAGCGGGAGGGCCCGTAATGAGCAGTTCTTC. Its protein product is CAWIWGTSGRARNEQFF.

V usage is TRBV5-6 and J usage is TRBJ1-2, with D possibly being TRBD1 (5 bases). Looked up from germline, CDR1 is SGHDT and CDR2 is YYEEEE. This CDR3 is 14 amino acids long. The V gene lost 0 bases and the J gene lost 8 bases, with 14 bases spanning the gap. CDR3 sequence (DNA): TGTGCCAGCAGCTTGGCCGGGCAGGGTTTCGGCTACACCTTC. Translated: CASSLAGQGFGYTF.

The CDR3, as DNA: TGTGCCAGCAGCTTGCTGAGGAACACTGAAGCTTTCTTT. Translated, it gives CASSLLRNTEAFF. V usage is TRBV5-4 and J usage is TRBJ1-1; unclear D gene. This CDR3 has 13 residues. From germline, CDR1 is SGHNT and CDR2 YYREEE (reference sequence). Trimming cost V 1 base and J 1 base, with 5 bases left between them.

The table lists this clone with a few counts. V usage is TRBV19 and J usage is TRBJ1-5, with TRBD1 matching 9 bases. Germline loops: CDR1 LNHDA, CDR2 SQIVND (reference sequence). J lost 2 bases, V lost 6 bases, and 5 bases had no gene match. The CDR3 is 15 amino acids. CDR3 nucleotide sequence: TGTGCCAGTAGAACAGGGGGCTCGGGCAATCAGCCCCAGCATTTT. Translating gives CASRTGGSGNQPQHF.

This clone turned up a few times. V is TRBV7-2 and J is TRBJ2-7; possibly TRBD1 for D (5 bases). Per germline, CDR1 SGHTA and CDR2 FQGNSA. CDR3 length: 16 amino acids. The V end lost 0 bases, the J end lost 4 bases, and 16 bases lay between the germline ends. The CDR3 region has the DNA TGTGCCAGCAGCTTAGCCGCCGACAGTTTGCCGTACGAGCAGTACTTC. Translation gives CASSLAADSLPYEQYF.

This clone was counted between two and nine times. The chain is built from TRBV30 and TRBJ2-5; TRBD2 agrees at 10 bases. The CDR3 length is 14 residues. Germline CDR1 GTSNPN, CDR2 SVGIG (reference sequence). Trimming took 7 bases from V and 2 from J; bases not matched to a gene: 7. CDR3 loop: CAYQLAGRQETQYF. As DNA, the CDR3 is TGTGCCTATCAACTAGCGGGACGACAAGAGACCCAGTACTTC.

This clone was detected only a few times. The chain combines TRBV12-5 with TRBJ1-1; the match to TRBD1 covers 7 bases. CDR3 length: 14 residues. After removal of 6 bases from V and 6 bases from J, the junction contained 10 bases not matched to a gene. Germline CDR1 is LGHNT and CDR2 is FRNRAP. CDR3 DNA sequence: TGTGCTAGTGGCGAAAAAGACAGGGCGGCTGAAGCTTTCTTT. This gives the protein CASGEKDRAAEAFF.

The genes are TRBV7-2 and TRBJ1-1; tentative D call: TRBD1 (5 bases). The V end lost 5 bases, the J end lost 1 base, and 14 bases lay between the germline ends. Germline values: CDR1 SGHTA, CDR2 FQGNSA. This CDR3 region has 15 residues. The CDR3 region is CASSARAGWNTEAFF. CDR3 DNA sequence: TGTGCCAGCAGCGCCCGGGCAGGGTGGAACACTGAAGCTTTCTTT.

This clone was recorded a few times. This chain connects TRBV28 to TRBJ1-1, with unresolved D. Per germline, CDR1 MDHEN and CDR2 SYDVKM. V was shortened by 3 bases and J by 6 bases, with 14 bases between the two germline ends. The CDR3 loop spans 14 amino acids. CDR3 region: CASSFWEKDPEAFF. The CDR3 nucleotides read TGTGCCAGCAGTTTTTGGGAGAAGGACCCTGAAGCTTTCTTT. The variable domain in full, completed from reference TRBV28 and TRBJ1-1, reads DVKVTQSSRYLVKRTGEKVFLECVQDMDHENMFWYRQDPGLGLRLIYFSYDVKMKEKGDIPEGYSVSREKKERFSLILESASTNQTSMYLCASSFWEKDPEAFFGQGTRLTVV.

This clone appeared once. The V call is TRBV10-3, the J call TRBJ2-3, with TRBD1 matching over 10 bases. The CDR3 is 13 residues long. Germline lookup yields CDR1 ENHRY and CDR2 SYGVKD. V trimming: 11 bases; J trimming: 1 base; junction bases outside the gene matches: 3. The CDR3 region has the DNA TGTGCCGTCGGGACAGGGGGCACAGATACGCAGTATTTT. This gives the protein CAVGTGGTDTQYF.

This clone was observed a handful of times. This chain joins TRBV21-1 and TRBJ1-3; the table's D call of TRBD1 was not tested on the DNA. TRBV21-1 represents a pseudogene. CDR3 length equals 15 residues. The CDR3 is CASSPHKISGNTIYF. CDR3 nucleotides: TGTGCCAGCAGCCCACATAAGATCTCTGGAAACACCATATATTTT.

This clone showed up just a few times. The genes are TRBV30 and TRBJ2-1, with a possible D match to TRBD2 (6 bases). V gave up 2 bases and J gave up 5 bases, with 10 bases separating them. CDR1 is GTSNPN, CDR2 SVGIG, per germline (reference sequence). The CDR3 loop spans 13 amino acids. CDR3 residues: CAWSLAPHNEQFF. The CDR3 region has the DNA TGTGCCTGGAGTCTAGCGCCCCACAATGAGCAGTTCTTC.

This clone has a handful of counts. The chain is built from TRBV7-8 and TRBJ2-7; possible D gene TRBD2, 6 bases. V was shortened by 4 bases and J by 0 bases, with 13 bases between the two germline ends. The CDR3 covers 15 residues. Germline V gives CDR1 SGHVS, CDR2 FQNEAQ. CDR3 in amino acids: CASSWGTGSSYEQYF. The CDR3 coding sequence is TGTGCCAGCAGCTGGGGGACTGGGAGCTCCTACGAGCAGTACTTC.

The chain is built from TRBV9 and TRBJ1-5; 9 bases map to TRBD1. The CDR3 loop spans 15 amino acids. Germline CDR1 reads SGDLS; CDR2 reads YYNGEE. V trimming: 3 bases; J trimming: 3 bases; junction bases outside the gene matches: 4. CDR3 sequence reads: CASSEGQGLNQPQHF. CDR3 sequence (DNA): TGTGCCAGCAGCGAGGGACAGGGACTCAATCAGCCCCAGCATTTT.

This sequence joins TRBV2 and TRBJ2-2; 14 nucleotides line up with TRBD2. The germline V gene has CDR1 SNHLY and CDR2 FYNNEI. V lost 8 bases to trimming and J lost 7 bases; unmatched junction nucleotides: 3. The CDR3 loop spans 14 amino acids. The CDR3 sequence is CASLGLAGVGELFF. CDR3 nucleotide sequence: TGTGCCAGCCTGGGACTAGCGGGAGTCGGGGAGCTGTTTTTT.

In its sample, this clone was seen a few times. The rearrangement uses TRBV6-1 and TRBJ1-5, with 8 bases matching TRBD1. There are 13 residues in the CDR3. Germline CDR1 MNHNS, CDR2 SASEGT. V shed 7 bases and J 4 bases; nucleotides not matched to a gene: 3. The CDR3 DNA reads TGTGCCAGCAACGGACAGGGTAATCAGCCCCAGCATTTT. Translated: CASNGQGNQPQHF.

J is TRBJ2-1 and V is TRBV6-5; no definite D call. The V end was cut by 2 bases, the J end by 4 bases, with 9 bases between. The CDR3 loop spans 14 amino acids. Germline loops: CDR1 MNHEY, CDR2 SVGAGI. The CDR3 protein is CASSYETPYNEQFF. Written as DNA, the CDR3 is TGTGCCAGCAGTTACGAGACTCCGTACAATGAGCAGTTCTTC.

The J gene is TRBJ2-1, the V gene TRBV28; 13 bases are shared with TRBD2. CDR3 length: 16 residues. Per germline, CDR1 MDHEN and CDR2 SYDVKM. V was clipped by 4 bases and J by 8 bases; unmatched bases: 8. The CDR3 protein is CASSSRLAGGRDEQFF. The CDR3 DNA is TGTGCCAGCAGTTCTAGACTAGCGGGAGGCCGGGATGAGCAGTTCTTC.

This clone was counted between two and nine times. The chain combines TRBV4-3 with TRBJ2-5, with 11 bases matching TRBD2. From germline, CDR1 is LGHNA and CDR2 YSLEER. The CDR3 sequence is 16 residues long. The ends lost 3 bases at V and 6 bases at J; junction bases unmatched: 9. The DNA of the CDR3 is TGCGCCAGCAGCCACCCTGGGACTAGCGGAGAGAAGACCCAGTACTTC. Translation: CASSHPGTSGEKTQYF.

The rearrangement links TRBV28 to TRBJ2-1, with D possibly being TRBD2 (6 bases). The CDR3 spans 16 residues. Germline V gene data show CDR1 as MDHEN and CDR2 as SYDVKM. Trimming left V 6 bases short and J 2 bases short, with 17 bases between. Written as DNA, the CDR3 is TGTGCCAGCAGCCCCGGGGCCCTAGCGCCCTACAATGAGCAGTTCTTC. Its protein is CASSPGALAPYNEQFF.

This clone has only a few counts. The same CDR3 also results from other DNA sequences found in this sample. The CDR3 reads CAWSLYYEQYF. Here the CDR3 DNA reads TGTGCCTGGAGTCTATACTACGAGCAGTACTTC. The rearrangement uses TRBV30 and TRBJ2-7; no definite D call. V was clipped by 2 bases and J by 3 bases, with 5 bases between them. There are 11 residues in the CDR3. Germline CDR1 GTSNPN, CDR2 SVGIG (reference sequence).

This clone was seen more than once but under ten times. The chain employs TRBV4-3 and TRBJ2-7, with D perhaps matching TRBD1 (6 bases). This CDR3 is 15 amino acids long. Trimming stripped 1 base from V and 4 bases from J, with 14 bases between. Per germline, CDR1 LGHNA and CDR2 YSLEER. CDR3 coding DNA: TGCGCCAGCAGCCAAGTCCCAGGGGTGGAGTACGAGCAGTACTTC. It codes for CASSQVPGVEYEQYF.

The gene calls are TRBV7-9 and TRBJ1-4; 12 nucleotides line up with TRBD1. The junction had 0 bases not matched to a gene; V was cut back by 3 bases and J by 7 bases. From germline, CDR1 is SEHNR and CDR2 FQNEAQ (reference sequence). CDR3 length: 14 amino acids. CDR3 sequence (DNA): TGTGCCAGCAGCTTGGGACAGGGGGCTGAAAAACTGTTTTTT. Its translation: CASSLGQGAEKLFF.

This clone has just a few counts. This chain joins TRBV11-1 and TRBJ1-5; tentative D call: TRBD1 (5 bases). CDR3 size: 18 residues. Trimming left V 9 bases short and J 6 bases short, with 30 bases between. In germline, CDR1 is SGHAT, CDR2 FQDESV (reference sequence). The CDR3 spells CASIKDDRERGVSQPQHF. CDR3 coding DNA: TGTGCCAGTATTAAGGATGATCGGGAGAGGGGTGTGAGTCAGCCCCAGCATTTT. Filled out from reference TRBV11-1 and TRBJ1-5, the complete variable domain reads EAEVAQSPRYKITEKSQAVAFWCDPISGHATLYWYRQILGQGPELLVQFQDESVVDDSQLPKDRFSAERLKGVDSTLKIQPAELGDSAMYLCASIKDDRERGVSQPQHFGDGTRLSIL.

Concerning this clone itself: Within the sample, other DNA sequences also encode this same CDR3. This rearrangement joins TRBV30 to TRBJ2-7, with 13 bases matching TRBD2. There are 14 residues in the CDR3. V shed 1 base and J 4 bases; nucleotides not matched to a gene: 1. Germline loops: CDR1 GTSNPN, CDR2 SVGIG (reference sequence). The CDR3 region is CAWSGTSGRYEQYF. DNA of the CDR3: TGTGCCTGGAGTGGGACTAGCGGGAGATACGAGCAGTACTTC. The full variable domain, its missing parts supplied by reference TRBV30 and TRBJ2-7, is SQTIHQWPATLVQPVGSPLSLECTVEGTSNPNLYWYRQAAGRGLQLLFYSVGIGQISSEVPQNLSASRPQDRQFILSSKKLLLSDSGFYLCAWSGTSGRYEQYFGPGTRLTVT.

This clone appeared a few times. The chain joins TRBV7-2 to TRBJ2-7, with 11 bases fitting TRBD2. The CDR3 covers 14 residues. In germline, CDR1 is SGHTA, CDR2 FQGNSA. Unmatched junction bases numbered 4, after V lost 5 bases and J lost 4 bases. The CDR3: CASSRGTSGYEQYF. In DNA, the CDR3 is TGTGCCAGCAGCAGAGGGACTAGCGGTTACGAGCAGTACTTC.